The 12 T cell receptor beta chains in this list originate from one sample, sequenced in a study of T cells in Graves' hyperthyroidism and ophthalmopathy. It was RNA transcripts that yielded the amplified TCR beta CDR3 regions. First-round RT-PCR of the TCR CDR3 relied on the HTBI primer set. TCRdb recomputed calls from the multiplex PCR reads with MiXCR, one row per CDR3 protein. The table lists around 520,000 distinct CDR3 sequences, around 15% of them singletons, with approximately 14% in the top ten. Input material: blood. Receptor source: a woman aged 40 to 50 with Graves' hyperthyroidism.

The chain carries TRBV20-1 and TRBJ2-3; 11 bases map to TRBD2. This CDR3 region has 15 residues. Looked up from germline, CDR1 is DFQATT and CDR2 is SNEGSKA (reference sequence). With 8 bases clipped from V and 10 bases from J, the junction kept 17 bases outside the gene matches. Here the CDR3 DNA reads TGCAGTCCAGCCAAAGAACTAGCGGGAGATGGACCGCAGTATTTT. It is translated as CSPAKELAGDGPQYF.

This clonotype appeared a few times. J is TRBJ2-7 and V is TRBV29-1, with a tentative D call TRBD1 (5 bases). Looked up from germline, CDR1 is SQVTM and CDR2 is ANQGSEA. V shed 4 bases and J shed 7 bases, with 20 bases lying between them. The CDR3 totals 14 residues. CDR3 in amino acids: CSVVVRVVFDEQYF. In DNA form, the CDR3 reads TGCAGCGTTGTCGTCAGGGTAGTTTTCGATGAGCAGTACTTC.

The sample holds a few counts of this clonotype. The chain recombines TRBV4-1 with TRBJ2-4; TRBD1 matches 7 bases. The germline CDR1 and CDR2 sequences are MGHRA and YSYEKL. V shed 1 base, J shed 0 bases, and the junction held 15 bases outside the gene matches. The CDR3 loop spans 20 amino acids. CDR3 protein: CASSQVLRDSSSIAKNIQYF. DNA of the CDR3: TGCGCCAGCAGCCAAGTTCTCCGGGACAGCTCCTCGATAGCCAAAAACATTCAGTACTTC.

This clonotype was counted many times. The J gene is TRBJ2-3, the V gene TRBV20-1; 11 bases are a match to TRBD2. The junction had 9 bases not matched to a gene; V was cut back by 3 bases and J by 4 bases. CDR3 length: 16 amino acids. Germline values: CDR1 DFQATT, CDR2 SNEGSKA (reference sequence). The CDR3 nucleotides read TGCAGTGCTAGCGTTGTCTCACTAGCGGGAGCAGATACGCAGTATTTT. Translating it yields CSASVVSLAGADTQYF.

In its sample, this clonotype was seen many times. This rearrangement joins TRBV12-3 or TRBV12-4 to TRBJ2-1, with TRBD1 identical over 9 bases. After removal of 5 bases from V and 8 bases from J, the junction contained 16 bases not matched to a gene. The CDR3 totals 17 residues. CDR3: CASSPYLGTGRKDEQFF. CDR3 DNA sequence: TGTGCCAGCAGTCCCTACCTGGGGACAGGGCGGAAGGATGAGCAGTTCTTC.

Regarding this clonotype: Since a much larger clone is just one base distant, this may be a read error. The chain links TRBV7-2 to TRBJ1-5; no definite D call. The V gene lost 0 bases and the J gene lost 0 bases, with 6 bases spanning the gap. Germline V gene sequence: CDR1 SGHTA, CDR2 FQGNSA. The CDR3 is 15 amino acids. DNA for the CDR3: TGTGCCAGCAGCTTAGCACAGAATAGCAATCAGCCCCAGCATTTT. Encoded protein: CASSLAQNSNQPQHF.

In this sample, this clonotype turned up many times. The V gene is TRBV28, the J gene TRBJ2-3; TRBD2 is a possible D gene (6 bases). The germline CDR1 and CDR2 sequences are MDHEN and SYDVKM. The V end lost 7 bases, the J end lost 0 bases, and 14 bases lay between the germline ends. The CDR3 is 15 residues long. The CDR3 sequence: CASTFQRASTDTQYF. The CDR3 nucleotides are TGTGCCAGCACTTTTCAGCGGGCCAGCACAGATACGCAGTATTTT.

In its sample, this clonotype was seen many times. The chain combines TRBV20-1 with TRBJ2-3, with 11 bases fitting TRBD2. CDR3 size: 15 residues. Germline V gene data show CDR1 as DFQATT and CDR2 as SNEGSKA (reference sequence). J was trimmed by 5 bases and V by 7 bases; bases with no gene match: 11. Written as DNA, the CDR3 is TGCAGTGTCCCCGGACTAGCGGGTCTCGTAGATACGCAGTATTTT. As protein: CSVPGLAGLVDTQYF.

The table lists this clonotype with many counts. The chain employs TRBV20-1 and TRBJ1-1; D call uncertain. Germline CDR1 DFQATT, CDR2 SNEGSKA (reference sequence). The V end lost 3 bases, the J end lost 4 bases, and 6 bases lay between the germline ends. This CDR3 has 11 amino acids. The CDR3 DNA reads TGCAGTGCTAGTCGTGTCACTGAAGCTTTCTTT. This codes for CSASRVTEAFF.

Details on this clonotype: A read error may be the cause here, since a much bigger clone is one base away. The CDR3: CSAEGQGGTFF. In nucleotides, the CDR3 is TGCAGTGCCGAAGGACAGGGTGGGACTTTCTTT. The chain carries TRBV20-1 and TRBJ1-1; the match to TRBD1 covers 8 bases. V lost 6 bases to trimming and J lost 12 bases; unmatched junction nucleotides: 9. Germline V gene data show CDR1 as DFQATT and CDR2 as SNEGSKA (reference sequence). This CDR3 region has 11 residues.

This clonotype was seen at least ten times. V is TRBV19 and J is TRBJ2-1; 8 nucleotides match TRBD1. This CDR3 region has 15 residues. The junction had 8 bases not matched to a gene; V was cut back by 6 bases and J by 4 bases. Looked up from germline, CDR1 is LNHDA and CDR2 is SQIVND (reference sequence). Here the CDR3 reads CASRPRQGSYNEQFF. The CDR3 region has the DNA TGTGCCAGTAGACCTCGACAGGGGTCTTACAATGAGCAGTTCTTC.

The rearrangement links TRBV6-2 or TRBV6-3 to TRBJ2-1; possible D gene TRBD2, 6 bases. The CDR3 contains 15 residues. The germline V gene has CDR1 MNHEY and CDR2 SVGEGT. Trimming cost V 5 bases and J 8 bases, with 19 bases left between them. This CDR3 reads CASSDGQSRRDEQFF. The CDR3 DNA is TGTGCCAGCAGTGACGGACAATCCAGGAGGGATGAGCAGTTCTTC.